A selection of T cell receptor beta chains follows, all from one sample in a study of T cells in pancreatic ductal adenocarcinoma. The repertoire was sequenced with immunoSEQ multiplex PCR; TCRdb's copy has only in-frame clones and lacks some. The sample yields about 97,000 clones, 90% to 95% seen once. Sequenced sample: PBMCs. The receptors here all came from a human donor with pancreatic ductal adenocarcinoma. Each CDR3 is given with its conserved first and last residue. A D gene is named only where the DNA matches it firmly. Rows may omit the clone size; those that give it use once, few, many or a size class.

>TRBD2|TRBJ2-3|TRBV5-1|-
TGCGCCAGCAGCTTTAGCGGGAGGGGCACAGATACGCAGTATTTT
CASSFSGRGTDTQYF
>-|TRBJ2-7|TRBV27|-
TGTGCCAGCAGTTTTGCGGGACTCTCAAGGACCTACGAGCAGTACTTC
CASSFAGLSRTYEQYF
>-|TRBJ2-7|TRBV20-1|-
TGCAGTGCTCCGAAGGGGGTAGAGCAGTACTTC
CSAPKGVEQYF
>TRBD2|TRBJ2-1|TRBV30|once
TGTGCCTGGAGTGTAGGAAGGACTAGCGGGAGTGCCTACAATGAGCAGTTCTTC
CAWSVGRTSGSAYNEQFF
>-|TRBJ2-5|TRBV7-2|-
TGTGCCAGCAGCTTAGACAGCCCCGGGGGCCAAGAGACCCAGTACTTC
CASSLDSPGGQETQYF
>TRBD1|TRBJ2-5|TRBV9|-
TGTGCCAGCAGCGTAGCTGGGACAGGGGGAGGGGAGACCCAGTACTTC
CASSVAGTGGGETQYF
>-|TRBJ2-2|TRBV18|-
TGTGCCAGCTCCATAGACAGGTCGAACACCGGGGAGCTGTTTTTT
CASSIDRSNTGELFF
>TRBD2|TRBJ2-7|TRBV7-9|-
TGTGCCAGCAGCTTATCGGGGGGGGAGATGAGCGAGCAGTACTTC
CASSLSGGEMSEQYF
>TRBD2|TRBJ2-5|TRBV30|-
TGTGCCTGGAGTCAGGCGGGAGTTGAAGAGACCCAGTACTTC
CAWSQAGVEETQYF
>TRBD1|TRBJ2-1|TRBV5-6|few
TGTGCCAGCACCGTCTACACAGGGGTCGGGACACGGTCCTACAATGAGCAGTTCTTC
CASTVYTGVGTRSYNEQFF
>TRBD1|TRBJ1-2|TRBV19|-
TGTGCCAGTAAAGCCGGGACAGTCTATGGCTACACCTTC
CASKAGTVYGYTF
>-|TRBJ2-5|TRBV11-2|-
TGTGCCAGCACCAGAGGGGAGACCCAGTACTTC
CASTRGETQYF
>-|TRBJ2-2|TRBV5-1|-
TGCGCCAGCAGGTCATCTGGGACTTTCAACACCGGGGAGCTGTTTTTT
CASRSSGTFNTGELFF
>-|TRBJ1-4|TRBV5-1|-
TGCGCCAGCAGCGTAACTACCAATGAAAAACTGTTTTTT
CASSVTTNEKLFF